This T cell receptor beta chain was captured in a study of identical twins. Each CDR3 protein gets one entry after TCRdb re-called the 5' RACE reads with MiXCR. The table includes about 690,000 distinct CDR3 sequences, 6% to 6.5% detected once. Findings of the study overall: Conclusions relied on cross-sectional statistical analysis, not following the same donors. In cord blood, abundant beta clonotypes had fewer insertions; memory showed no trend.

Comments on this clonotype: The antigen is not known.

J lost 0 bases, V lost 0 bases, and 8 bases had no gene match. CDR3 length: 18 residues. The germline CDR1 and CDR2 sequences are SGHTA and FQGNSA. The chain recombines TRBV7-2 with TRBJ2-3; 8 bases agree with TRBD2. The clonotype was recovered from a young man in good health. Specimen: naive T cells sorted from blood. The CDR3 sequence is CASSLAGSSGRSTDTQYF. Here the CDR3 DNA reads TGTGCCAGCAGCTTAGCGGGATCCAGCGGGAGAAGCACAGATACGCAGTATTTT.